This TCR beta chain derives from a study of cytotoxic CD8 clonotypes in ibrutinib-treated CLL. The V gene lost 0 bases and the J gene lost 7 bases, with 10 bases spanning the gap. This CDR3 contains 14 residues. Germline CDR1 SGHVS, CDR2 FQNEAQ. General study points: Public clonotypes were seen rarely and were contracted or stable on treatment. Sampling times (in sustained-remission versus progressing patients) were not the same. Age-matched healthy donor levels were exceeded by baseline clonality, which tracked circulating CD8+ T-cell counts.

T cells were sequenced at a targeted depth of 1 in 200,000 to 1 in 1 million. Some clones are missing from TCRdb's copy, which holds only in-frame ones; the method was immunoSEQ multiplex PCR. The repertoire includes about 56,000 clones, approximately 52% of them detected once, and roughly 20% sits in the top ten. This clone occurred a few times. Its target is not known. This material consisted of PBMCs, taken after 24 months of ibrutinib treatment. The receptor comes from a human donor with chronic lymphocytic leukemia. The chain combines TRBV7-8 with TRBJ2-1; TRBD1 is a possible D gene (6 bases). In DNA form, the CDR3 reads TGTGCCAGCAGCTTAGCGCTCAGGGGTAATGAGCAGTTCTTC. It specifies CASSLALRGNEQFF.